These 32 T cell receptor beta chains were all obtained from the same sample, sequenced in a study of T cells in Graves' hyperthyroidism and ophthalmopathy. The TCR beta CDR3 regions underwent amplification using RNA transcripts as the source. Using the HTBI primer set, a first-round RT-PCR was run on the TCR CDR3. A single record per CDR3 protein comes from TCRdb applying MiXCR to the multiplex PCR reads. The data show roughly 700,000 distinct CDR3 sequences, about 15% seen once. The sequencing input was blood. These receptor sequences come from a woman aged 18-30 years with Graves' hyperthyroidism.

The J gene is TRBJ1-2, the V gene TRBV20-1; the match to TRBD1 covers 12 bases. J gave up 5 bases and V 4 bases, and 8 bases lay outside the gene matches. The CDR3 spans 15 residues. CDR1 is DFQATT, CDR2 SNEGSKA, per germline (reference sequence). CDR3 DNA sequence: TGCAGTGCTAAAAAGGGACAGGGGGCTCTTTATGGCTACACCTTC. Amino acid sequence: CSAKKGQGALYGYTF.

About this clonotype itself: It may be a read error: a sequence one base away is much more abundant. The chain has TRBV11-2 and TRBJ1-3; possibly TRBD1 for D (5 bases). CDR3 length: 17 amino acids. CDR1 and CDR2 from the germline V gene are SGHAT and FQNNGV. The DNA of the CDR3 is TGTGCCAGCAGCGTAAGACAGATACTTAGCTCTGGAAACACCATGTATTTT. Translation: CASSVRQILSSGNTMYF.

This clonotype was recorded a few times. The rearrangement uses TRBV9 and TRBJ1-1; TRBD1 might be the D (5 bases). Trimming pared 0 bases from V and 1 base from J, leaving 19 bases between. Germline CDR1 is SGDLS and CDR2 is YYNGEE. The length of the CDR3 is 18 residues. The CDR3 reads CASSVARGDFGSNTEAFF. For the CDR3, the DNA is TGTGCCAGCAGCGTAGCACGGGGGGACTTCGGTTCGAACACTGAAGCTTTCTTT.

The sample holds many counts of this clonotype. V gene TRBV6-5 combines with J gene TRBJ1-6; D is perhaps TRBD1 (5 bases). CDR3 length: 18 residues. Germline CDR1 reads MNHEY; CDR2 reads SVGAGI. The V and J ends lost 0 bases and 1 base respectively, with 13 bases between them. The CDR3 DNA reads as TGTGCCAGCAGTTACTCAGGAGGGGCTCGGTCCTATAATTCACCCCTCCACTTT. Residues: CASSYSGGARSYNSPLHF.

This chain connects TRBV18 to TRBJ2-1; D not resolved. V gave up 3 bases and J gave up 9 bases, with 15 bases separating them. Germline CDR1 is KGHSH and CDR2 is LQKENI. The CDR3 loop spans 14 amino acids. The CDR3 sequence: CASSPDQIPGEQFF. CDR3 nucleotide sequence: TGTGCCAGCTCACCGGACCAGATCCCGGGTGAGCAGTTCTTC.

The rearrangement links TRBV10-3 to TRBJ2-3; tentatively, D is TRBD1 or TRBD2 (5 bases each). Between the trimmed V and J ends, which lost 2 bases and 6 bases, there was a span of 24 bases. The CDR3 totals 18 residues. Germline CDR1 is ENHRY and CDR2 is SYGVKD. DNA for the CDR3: TGTGCCATCAGTGAGGGCCCGGGACCCACTTCCCCCGGGGATACGCAGTATTTT. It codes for CAISEGPGPTSPGDTQYF.

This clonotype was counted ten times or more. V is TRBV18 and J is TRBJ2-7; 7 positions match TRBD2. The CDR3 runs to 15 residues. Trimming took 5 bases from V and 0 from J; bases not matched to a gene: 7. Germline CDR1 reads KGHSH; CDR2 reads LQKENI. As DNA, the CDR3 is TGTGCCAGCTCAGAAACTAGCGTGAGCTCCTACGAGCAGTACTTC. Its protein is CASSETSVSSYEQYF.

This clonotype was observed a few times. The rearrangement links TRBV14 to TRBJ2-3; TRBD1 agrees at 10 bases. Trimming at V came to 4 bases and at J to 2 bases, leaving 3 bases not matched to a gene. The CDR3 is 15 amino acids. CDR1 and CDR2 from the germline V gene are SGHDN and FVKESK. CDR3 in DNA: TGTGCCAGCAGCCGGACAGGGGGGATCACAGATACGCAGTATTTT. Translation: CASSRTGGITDTQYF.

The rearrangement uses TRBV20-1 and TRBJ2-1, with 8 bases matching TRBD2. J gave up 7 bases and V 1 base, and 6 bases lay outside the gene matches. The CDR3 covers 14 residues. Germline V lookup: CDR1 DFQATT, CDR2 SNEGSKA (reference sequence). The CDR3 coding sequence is TGCAGTGCTAGAGTGGCGGGAGGTAGGAATGAGCAGTTCTTC. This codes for CSARVAGGRNEQFF.

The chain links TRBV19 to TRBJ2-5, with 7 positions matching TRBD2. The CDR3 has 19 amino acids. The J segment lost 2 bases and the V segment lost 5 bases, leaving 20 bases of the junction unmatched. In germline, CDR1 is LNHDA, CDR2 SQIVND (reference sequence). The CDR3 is CASSVNTLLATNLQETQYF. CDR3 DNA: TGTGCCAGTAGTGTGAACACCCTACTAGCGACAAACCTGCAAGAGACCCAGTACTTC.

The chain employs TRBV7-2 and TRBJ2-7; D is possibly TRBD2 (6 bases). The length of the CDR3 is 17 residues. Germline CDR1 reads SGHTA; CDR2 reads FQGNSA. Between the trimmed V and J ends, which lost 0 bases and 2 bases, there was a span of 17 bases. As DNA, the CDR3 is TGTGCCAGCAGCTTAGCGCGGGACCAGCAGATGGCCTACGAGCAGTACTTC. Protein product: CASSLARDQQMAYEQYF.

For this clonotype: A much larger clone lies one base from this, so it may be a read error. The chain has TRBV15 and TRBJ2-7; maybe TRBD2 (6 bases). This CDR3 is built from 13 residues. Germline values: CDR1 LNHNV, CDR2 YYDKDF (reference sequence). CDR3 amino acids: CATSPGDLYDQYF. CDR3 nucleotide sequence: TGTGCCACCAGCCCGGGGGATCTCTACGACCAGTACTTC.

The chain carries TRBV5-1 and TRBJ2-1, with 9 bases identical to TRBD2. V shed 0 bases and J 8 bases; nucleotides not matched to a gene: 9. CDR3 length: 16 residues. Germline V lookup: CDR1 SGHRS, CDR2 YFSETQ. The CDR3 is CASSLVAGGPRDEQFF. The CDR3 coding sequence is TGCGCCAGCAGCTTGGTTGCGGGAGGGCCCAGGGATGAGCAGTTCTTC.

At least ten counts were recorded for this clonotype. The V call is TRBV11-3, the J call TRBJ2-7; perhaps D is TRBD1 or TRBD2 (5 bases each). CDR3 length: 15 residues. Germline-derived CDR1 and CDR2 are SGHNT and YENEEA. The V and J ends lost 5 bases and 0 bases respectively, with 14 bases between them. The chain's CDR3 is CASSPGPRASYEQYF. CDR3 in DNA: TGTGCCAGCAGCCCGGGACCGCGCGCCTCCTACGAGCAGTACTTC.

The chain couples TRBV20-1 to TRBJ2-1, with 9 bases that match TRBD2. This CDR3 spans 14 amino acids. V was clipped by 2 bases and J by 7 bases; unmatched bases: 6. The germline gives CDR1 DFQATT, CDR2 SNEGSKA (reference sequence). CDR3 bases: TGCAGTGCTAGAAGGCGGGAGGGACGAAATGAGCAGTTCTTC. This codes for CSARRREGRNEQFF.

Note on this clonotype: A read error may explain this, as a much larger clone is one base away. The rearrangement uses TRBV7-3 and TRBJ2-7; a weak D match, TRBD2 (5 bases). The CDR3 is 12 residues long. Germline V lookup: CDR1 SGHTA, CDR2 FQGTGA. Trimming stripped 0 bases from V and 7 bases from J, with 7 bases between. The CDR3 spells CASSLTEGEQYF. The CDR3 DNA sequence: TGTGCCAGCAGCTTAACCGAGGGTGAGCAGTACTTC. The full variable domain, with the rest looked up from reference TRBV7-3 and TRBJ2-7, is GAGVSQTPSNKVTEKGKYVELRCDPISGHTALYWYRQSLGQGPEFLIYFQGTGAADDSGLPNDRFFAVRPEGSVSTLKIQRTERGDSAVYLCASSLTEGEQYFGPGTRLTVT.

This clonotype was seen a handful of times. For the CDR3, the DNA is TGTGCCAGCAGTGCATCAGCCGGGACAGGGAACTATGGCTACACCTTC. Translation: CASSASAGTGNYGYTF. The gene calls are TRBV12-3 or TRBV12-4 and TRBJ1-2; 9 bases align to TRBD1. CDR3 length: 16 amino acids. The trim removed 5 bases at V and 2 bases at J, leaving 9 bases unmatched.

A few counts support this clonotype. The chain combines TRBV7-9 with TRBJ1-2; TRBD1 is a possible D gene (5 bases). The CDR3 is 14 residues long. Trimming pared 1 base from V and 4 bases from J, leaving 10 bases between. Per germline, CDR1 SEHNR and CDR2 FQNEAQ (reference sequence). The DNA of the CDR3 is TGTGCCAGCAGCTTAGGGGGCAGCCCCTATGGCTACACCTTC. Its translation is CASSLGGSPYGYTF.

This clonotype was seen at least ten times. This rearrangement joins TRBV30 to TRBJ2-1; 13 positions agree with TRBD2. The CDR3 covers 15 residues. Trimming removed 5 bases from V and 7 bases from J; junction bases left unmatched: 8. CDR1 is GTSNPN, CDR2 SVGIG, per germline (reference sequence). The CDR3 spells CAWSRGLAGANEQFF. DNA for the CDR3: TGTGCCTGGTCGAGAGGACTAGCGGGAGCTAATGAGCAGTTCTTC.

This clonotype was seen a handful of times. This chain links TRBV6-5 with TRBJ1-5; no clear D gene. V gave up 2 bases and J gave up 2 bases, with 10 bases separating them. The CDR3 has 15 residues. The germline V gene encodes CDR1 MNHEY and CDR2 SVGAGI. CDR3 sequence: CASSYEGRGNQPQHF. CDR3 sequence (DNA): TGTGCCAGCAGTTACGAGGGTAGGGGCAATCAGCCCCAGCATTTT.

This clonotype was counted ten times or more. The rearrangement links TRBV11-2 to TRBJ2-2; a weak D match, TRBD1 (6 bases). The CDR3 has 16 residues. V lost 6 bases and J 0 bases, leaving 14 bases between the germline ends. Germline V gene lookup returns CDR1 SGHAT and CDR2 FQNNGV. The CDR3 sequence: CASRFRGSTNTGELFF. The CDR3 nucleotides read TGTGCCAGCAGGTTTAGGGGGAGCACGAACACCGGGGAGCTGTTTTTT.

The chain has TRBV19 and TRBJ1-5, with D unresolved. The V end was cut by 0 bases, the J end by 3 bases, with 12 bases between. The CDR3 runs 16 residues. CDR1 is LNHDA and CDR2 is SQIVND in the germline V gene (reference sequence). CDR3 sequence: CASSIDPRQDNQPQHF. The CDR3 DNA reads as TGTGCCAGTAGTATAGATCCACGGCAGGACAATCAGCCCCAGCATTTT.

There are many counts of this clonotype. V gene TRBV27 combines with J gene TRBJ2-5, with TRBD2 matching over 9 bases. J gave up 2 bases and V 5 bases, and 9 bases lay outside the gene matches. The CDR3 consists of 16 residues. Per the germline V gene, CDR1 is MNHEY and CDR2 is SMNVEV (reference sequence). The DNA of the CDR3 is TGTGCCAGCAGTCTCCGCCTAGCGGGGACACAAGAGACCCAGTACTTC. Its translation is CASSLRLAGTQETQYF.

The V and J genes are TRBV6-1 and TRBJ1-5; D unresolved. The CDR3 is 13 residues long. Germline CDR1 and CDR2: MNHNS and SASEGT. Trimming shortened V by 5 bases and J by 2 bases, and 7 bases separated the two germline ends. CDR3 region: CASSFPGNQPQHF. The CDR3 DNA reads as TGTGCCAGCAGTTTCCCTGGCAATCAGCCCCAGCATTTT.

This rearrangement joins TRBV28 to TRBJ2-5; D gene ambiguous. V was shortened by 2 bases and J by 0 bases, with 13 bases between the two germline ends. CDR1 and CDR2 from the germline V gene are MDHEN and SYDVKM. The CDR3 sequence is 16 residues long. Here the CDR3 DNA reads TGTGCCAGCAGTTTACTCGTCACCAAGTACCAAGAGACCCAGTACTTC. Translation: CASSLLVTKYQETQYF.

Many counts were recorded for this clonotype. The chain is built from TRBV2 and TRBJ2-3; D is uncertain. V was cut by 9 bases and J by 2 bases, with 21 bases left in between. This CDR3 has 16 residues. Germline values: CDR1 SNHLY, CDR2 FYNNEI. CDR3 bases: TGTGCCAGTTTAAAGGTCCCAATGAAGAACACAGATACGCAGTATTTT. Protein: CASLKVPMKNTDTQYF.

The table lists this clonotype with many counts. In DNA, the CDR3 is TGCGCCAGCAGCTTAGAACACAACACTGAAGCTTTCTTT. It translates to CASSLEHNTEAFF. This rearrangement joins TRBV5-1 to TRBJ1-1; D unclear. Looked up from germline, CDR1 is SGHRS and CDR2 is YFSETQ. The CDR3 has 13 residues. The V end was cut by 2 bases, the J end by 2 bases, with 7 bases between. Based on the CDR3 plus reference TRBV5-1 and TRBJ1-1, the full variable domain is KAGVTQTPRYLIKTRGQQVTLSCSPISGHRSVSWYQQTPGQGLQFLFEYFSETQRNKGNFPGRFSGRQFSNSRSEMNVSTLELGDSALYLCASSLEHNTEAFFGQGTRLTVV.

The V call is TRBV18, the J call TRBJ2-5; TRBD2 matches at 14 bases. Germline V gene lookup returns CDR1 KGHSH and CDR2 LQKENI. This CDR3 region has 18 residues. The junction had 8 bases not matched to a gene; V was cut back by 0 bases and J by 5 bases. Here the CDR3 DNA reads TGTGCCAGCTCACCACCGGAGACTAGCGGGAGGGCCCGGGAGACCCAGTACTTC. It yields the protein CASSPPETSGRARETQYF.

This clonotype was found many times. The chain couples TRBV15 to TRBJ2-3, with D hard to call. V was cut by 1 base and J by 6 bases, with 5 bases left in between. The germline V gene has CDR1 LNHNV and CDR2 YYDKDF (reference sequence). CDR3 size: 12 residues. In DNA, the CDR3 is TGTGCCACCAGCAGAGTGGTCGATACGCAGTATTTT. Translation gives CATSRVVDTQYF.

The CDR3 DNA follows: TGCAGTGCTGCCACAGTTAACTATGGCTACACCTTC. As protein: CSAATVNYGYTF. This chain joins TRBV20-1 and TRBJ1-2; D is unresolved. This CDR3 region has 12 residues. Germline V gene lookup returns CDR1 DFQATT and CDR2 SNEGSKA (reference sequence). V was clipped by 5 bases and J by 1 base, with 8 bases between them.

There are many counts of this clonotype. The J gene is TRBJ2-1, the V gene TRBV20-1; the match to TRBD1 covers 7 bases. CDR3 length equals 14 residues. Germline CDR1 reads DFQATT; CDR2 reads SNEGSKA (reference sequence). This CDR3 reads CRSGDDRDYNEQFF. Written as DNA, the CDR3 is TGCAGGTCCGGGGATGACAGGGACTACAATGAGCAGTTCTTC.

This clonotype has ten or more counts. Written as DNA, the CDR3 is TGTGCCAGCAGTGCCTTAGACAGGGGGCGAAACACTGAAGCTTTCTTT. It yields the protein CASSALDRGRNTEAFF. The chain employs TRBV6-2 or TRBV6-3 and TRBJ1-1, with 10 bases matching TRBD1. CDR3 length: 16 residues. J gave up 2 bases and V 5 bases, and 8 bases lay outside the gene matches. Germline V lookup: CDR1 MNHEY, CDR2 SVGEGT.